Listed below are T cell receptor beta chains from one sample, sequenced in a study of T cells in Graves' hyperthyroidism and ophthalmopathy. TCRdb passed the multiplex PCR reads through MiXCR, listing each CDR3 protein once. This repertoire shows a few hundred thousand distinct CDR3 sequences, approximately 44% found once; its top ten account for around 8%. Sequencing was performed on peripheral blood or thyroid tissue (not recorded which). The receptors shown here come from a woman under 30 with Graves' hyperthyroidism. The CDR3 runs from the conserved cysteine through the conserved F or W.

v_gene	len	CDR3aa
TRBV5-1	16	CASSPNFVVATGELFF
TRBV2	13	CASSEAGWETQYF
TRBV7-2	13	CASSLEIQETQYF
TRBV11-2	16	CASSPLAGVGPLEQYF
TRBV7-2	14	CASSLDRALTEAFF
TRBV5-1	14	CAGSLGTGNQPQHF
TRBV29-1	14	CSVDDPGLGNTIYF
TRBV2	14	CASSRTEPSYEQYF
TRBV7-9	16	CASSLGDRYVNTEAFF
TRBV7-9	15	CASSLGNSWNTEAFF
TRBV20-1	12	CSAIDRNEKLFF
TRBV6-5	14	CASSSGPPNEKLFF
TRBV30	14	CAWSSSGLSYEQYF
TRBV10-2	12	CASGWTGEKLFF
TRBV12-3/TRBV12-4	12	CASSFGSYEQYF
TRBV7-9	16	CASSLGGGAYSNEQFF
TRBV14	15	CASSQAGGAGYGYTF
TRBV12-3/TRBV12-4	14	CASNLAGVNDEQYF
TRBV5-6	18	CASSLVLQGNTGANVLTF
TRBV2	17	CASSEGGTSGGYNEQFF
TRBV20-1	16	CSASRVGLAGFDEQYF
TRBV6-6	14	CASRSGENTGELFF
TRBV7-6	16	CASSVGGPSTAYEQYF
TRBV19	16	CASSRTGFTGANVLTF
TRBV20-1	14	CSARWTGIDYGYTF
TRBV10-3	14	CAISETEMNTEAFF
TRBV4-3	13	CASSQVRGFEAFF
TRBV5-4	15	CASRDPKSSGNTIYF
TRBV2	17	CAISTGTGRSGANVLTF
TRBV2	15	CASSEPPGGRTEAFF
TRBV29-1	12	CSVWGIGETQYF
TRBV7-2	12	CASGNRGNTIYF
TRBV18	15	CASSPDSGSPHEQYF
TRBV20-1	12	CSARHSGNTIYF
TRBV10-3	14	CAIREHGNSYEQYF
TRBV7-2	13	CASSPGAGNTIYF
TRBV5-1	15	CASSITGPLGEKLFF
TRBV18	14	CASSPGVGYTEAFF
TRBV29-1	14	CSVEVDSANTEAFF
TRBV29-1	14	CSVGPGRGTGELFF
TRBV2	16	CASNQRASGRSYEQYF
TRBV7-2	14	CASSGYRDLYEQYF
TRBV11-2	14	CASSLGGLDYSYTF
TRBV10-1	15	CASTRGGTYNSPLHF
TRBV7-6	15	CASSASTGFNEKLFF
TRBV18	16	CASSPPGGNQGQPQHF
TRBV12-5	13	CASGSVMRNTIYF
TRBV19	14	CASSEWSANYGYTF
TRBV19	14	CASRPTSYRETQYF
TRBV24-1	15	CAASRAGANTGELFF
TRBV29-1	14	CSVATVGDTETQYF
TRBV4-3	17	CASSQDPRGLMNTEAFF
TRBV20-1	14	CSASHSGSPYEQYF
TRBV7-9	12	CASSLGGQGQYF
TRBV7-7	18	CASSSLIGVGAPQETQYF